The TCR beta chain described here comes from a study of sequential checkpoint blockade in melanoma. CDR1 and CDR2 from the germline V gene are SGHNT and YENEEA. The CDR3 covers 16 residues. With V trimmed by 5 bases and J by 6 bases, 14 bases remained unmatched. This clone is categorized as medium-sized. As for treatment: randomized to nivolumab then ipilimumab (arm A) or the reverse (arm B). Profiling relied on immunoSEQ multiplex PCR, and the TCRdb table lists in-frame clones only, not all of them. The sample comprises fewer than 15,000 clones, 21% of which are singletons, and about 7% rests with the top ten.

Source: tumor tissue (inferred from file names), taken from a patient given nivolumab and ipilimumab in sequence. This TCR was sampled from a human donor with melanoma. The V call is TRBV11-3, the J call TRBJ2-3, with 7 bases lining up with TRBD2. CDR3 loop: CASSPKVPMGGDTQYF. CDR3 DNA sequence: TGTGCCAGCAGCCCGAAGGTCCCAATGGGGGGGGATACGCAGTATTTT.